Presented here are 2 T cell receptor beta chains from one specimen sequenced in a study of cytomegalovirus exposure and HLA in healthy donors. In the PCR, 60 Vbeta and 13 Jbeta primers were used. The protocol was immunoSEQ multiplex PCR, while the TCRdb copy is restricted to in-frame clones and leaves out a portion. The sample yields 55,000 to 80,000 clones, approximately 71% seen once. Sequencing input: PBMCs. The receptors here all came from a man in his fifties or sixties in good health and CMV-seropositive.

The CDR3 spells CASSFGSPGANVLTF. DNA of the CDR3: TGTGCCAGCAGTTTCGGGAGTCCTGGGGCCAACGTCCTGACTTTC. The chain carries TRBV5-4 and TRBJ2-6, with a weak D call TRBD2 (6 bases). The germline V gene has CDR1 SGHNT and CDR2 YYREEE (reference sequence). The CDR3 loop spans 15 amino acids. The ends were cut back, 5 bases at V and 2 bases at J, with 11 bases in the middle.

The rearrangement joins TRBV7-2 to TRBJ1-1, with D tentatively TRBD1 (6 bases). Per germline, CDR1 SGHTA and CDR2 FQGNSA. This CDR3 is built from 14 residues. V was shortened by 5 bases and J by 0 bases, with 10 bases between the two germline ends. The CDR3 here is CASSRTALNTEAFF. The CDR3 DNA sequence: TGTGCCAGCAGCCGGACAGCCTTGAACACTGAAGCTTTCTTT.